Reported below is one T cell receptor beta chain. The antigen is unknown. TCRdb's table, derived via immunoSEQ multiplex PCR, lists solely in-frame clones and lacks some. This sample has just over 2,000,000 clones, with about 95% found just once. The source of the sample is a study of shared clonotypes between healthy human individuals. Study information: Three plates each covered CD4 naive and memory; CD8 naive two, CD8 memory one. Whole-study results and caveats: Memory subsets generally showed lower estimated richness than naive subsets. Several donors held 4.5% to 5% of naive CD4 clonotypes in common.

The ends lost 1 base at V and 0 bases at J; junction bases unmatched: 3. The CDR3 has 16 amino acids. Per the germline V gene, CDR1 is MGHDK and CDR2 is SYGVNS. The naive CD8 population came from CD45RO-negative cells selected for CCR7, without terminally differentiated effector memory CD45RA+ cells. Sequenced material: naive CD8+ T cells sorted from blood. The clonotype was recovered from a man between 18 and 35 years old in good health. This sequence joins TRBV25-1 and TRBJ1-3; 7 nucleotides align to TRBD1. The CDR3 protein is CASSEFGTVSGNTIYF. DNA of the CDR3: TGTGCCAGCAGTGAATTCGGGACAGTCTCTGGAAACACCATATATTTT.